Each of the 19 T cell receptor beta chains below was sequenced from the same sample in a study of OX40 agonist ivuxolimab in advanced cancers. Sequencing was performed with immunoSEQ multiplex PCR; in TCRdb, only in-frame clones are kept and a portion is missing. The table has fewer than 55,000 clones, 80% to 90% seen once. This sample comprised CD4+ or CD8+ T cells sorted from blood, obtained in a trial of the OX40 agonist ivuxolimab. Receptor source: an adult with an advanced solid tumor such as melanoma, head and neck, liver or kidney cancer.

This clone has only one observation. The chain combines TRBV15 with TRBJ2-1; 7 bases are a match to TRBD2. CDR1 and CDR2 (germline): LNHNV, YYDKDF (reference sequence). This CDR3 spans 16 amino acids. The junction had 7 bases not matched to a gene; V was cut back by 4 bases and J by 1 base. CDR3 coding DNA: TGTGCCACCAGCAATCAACTAGCGACATCCTACAATGAGCAGTTCTTC. It encodes CATSNQLATSYNEQFF.

The chain is built from TRBV7-2 and TRBJ2-4, with 7 bases aligning to TRBD1. The germline V gene encodes CDR1 SGHTA and CDR2 FQGNSA. This CDR3 is 15 amino acids long. The junction had 10 bases not matched to a gene; V was cut back by 2 bases and J by 9 bases. The CDR3 DNA reads TGTGCCAGCAGCTTATCCCCACAGGGGAAGGGCATTCAGTACTTC. Translated, it gives CASSLSPQGKGIQYF.

The gene calls are TRBV11-2 and TRBJ2-1, with 7 positions matching TRBD1. The CDR3 is made up of 13 amino acids. Losses at the gene ends were 5 bases for V and 9 bases for J; bases not matched to a gene: 7. Germline V lookup: CDR1 SGHAT, CDR2 FQNNGV. CDR3 coding DNA: TGTGCCAGCAGCCGCGACAGGGCCTCTGAGCAGTTCTTC. Translated, it gives CASSRDRASEQFF.

The chain recombines TRBV15 with TRBJ2-7; TRBD1 might be the D (5 bases). CDR3 length equals 13 residues. CDR1 is LNHNV, CDR2 YYDKDF, per germline (reference sequence). Trimming cost V 5 bases and J 7 bases, with 15 bases left between them. CDR3 nucleotides: TGTGCCACCAGCGAAGACGGGCAGGGTGAGCAGTACTTC. Protein sequence: CATSEDGQGEQYF.

This chain links TRBV29-1 with TRBJ2-3, with D possibly TRBD2 on 5 matching bases. Germline V gene lookup returns CDR1 SQVTM and CDR2 ANQGSEA. The germline V and J ends were trimmed by 6 bases and 4 bases, with 20 bases remaining between them. The CDR3 contains 15 residues. The CDR3 is CSVKGRAETPDTQYF. DNA of the CDR3: TGCAGCGTAAAAGGGCGGGCAGAAACGCCAGATACGCAGTATTTT.

The V gene is TRBV7-9, the J gene TRBJ1-1, with unresolved D. Looked up from germline, CDR1 is SEHNR and CDR2 is FQNEAQ (reference sequence). V was clipped by 2 bases and J by 2 bases, with 9 bases between them. This CDR3 region has 14 residues. The CDR3: CASSLLSVNTEAFF. In DNA form, the CDR3 reads TGTGCCAGCAGCTTATTATCGGTCAACACTGAAGCTTTCTTT.

This rearrangement joins TRBV30 to TRBJ1-1, with TRBD1 identical over 11 bases. Germline V gives CDR1 GTSNPN, CDR2 SVGIG (reference sequence). The CDR3 length is 16 residues. The ends lost 0 bases at V and 6 bases at J; junction bases unmatched: 9. The CDR3 nucleotides are TGTGCCTGGAGTGTAGGGGACAGGGGGGTTTGGCCTGAAGCTTTCTTT. Amino acids: CAWSVGDRGVWPEAFF.

As concerns this clone: A read error may produce the germline difference seen at one junction end. This chain links TRBV19 with TRBJ1-2; perhaps TRBD1 as D (5 bases). The CDR3 is made up of 14 amino acids. CDR1 is LNHDA and CDR2 is SQIVND in the germline V gene (reference sequence). The CDR3 DNA reads as TGTGCTAGTAGGGAGACAGCCTCCCTCTATGGCTACACCTTC. Translating gives CASRETASLYGYTF.

This clone is a singleton in its sample. The V gene is TRBV27, the J gene TRBJ2-4; 7 positions match TRBD2. Germline CDR1 MNHEY, CDR2 SMNVEV (reference sequence). V gave up 6 bases and J gave up 8 bases; unmatched junction bases: 10. The CDR3 extends over 14 amino acids. CDR3 nucleotides: TGTGCCAGCAGCCGAAGGGGAGGGTCGGACATTCAGTACTTC. Translated: CASSRRGGSDIQYF.

The genes are TRBV5-6 and TRBJ2-5; maybe TRBD2 (7 bases). Trimming shortened V by 6 bases and J by 2 bases, and 20 bases separated the two germline ends. This CDR3 region has 16 residues. The germline gives CDR1 SGHDT, CDR2 YYEEEE. CDR3 in DNA: TGTGCCAGCATCCGGGGGGCGGGGTGGACGCAAGAGACCCAGTACTTC. Protein: CASIRGAGWTQETQYF.

The chain is built from TRBV27 and TRBJ2-1, with 10 nucleotides matching TRBD1. Germline V lookup: CDR1 MNHEY, CDR2 SMNVEV (reference sequence). The CDR3 is 15 residues long. V lost 5 bases and J lost 2; bases outside the gene matches: 3. The CDR3 DNA follows: TGTGCCAGCAGTCAGACAGGGGGCCCCTACAATGAGCAGTTCTTC. Translated, it gives CASSQTGGPYNEQFF.

The rearrangement links TRBV28 to TRBJ1-2; tentatively, D is TRBD1 (6 bases). Between the trimmed V and J ends, which lost 3 bases and 8 bases, there was a span of 16 bases. CDR3 size: 14 residues. Germline CDR1 is MDHEN and CDR2 is SYDVKM. CDR3 protein: CASSFLGQAYGYTF. CDR3 sequence (DNA): TGTGCCAGCAGTTTCCTGGGACAAGCTTACGGCTACACCTTC.

The chain links TRBV2 to TRBJ2-3, with D possibly TRBD2 on 6 matching bases. The V gene lost 8 bases and the J gene lost 5 bases, with 17 bases spanning the gap. CDR3 size: 14 residues. Germline values: CDR1 SNHLY, CDR2 FYNNEI. The CDR3 spells CASGPGPRGDTQYF. CDR3 bases: TGTGCCAGCGGCCCGGGACCGCGGGGAGATACGCAGTATTTT.

This chain connects TRBV28 to TRBJ2-5, with TRBD2 identical over 13 bases. Germline V gives CDR1 MDHEN, CDR2 SYDVKM. The CDR3 spans 17 residues. J gave up 2 bases and V 3 bases, and 6 bases lay outside the gene matches. In nucleotides, the CDR3 is TGTGCCAGCAGTTTGGGACTAGCGGGGAGGGCTCAAGAGACCCAGTACTTC. It specifies CASSLGLAGRAQETQYF.

This clone was detected once. The rearrangement links TRBV5-1 to TRBJ1-1; 7 nucleotides align to TRBD1. The J segment lost 1 base and the V segment lost 4 bases, leaving 4 bases of the junction unmatched. CDR3 size: 14 residues. Germline loops: CDR1 SGHRS, CDR2 YFSETQ. The CDR3 DNA reads TGCGCCAGCAGCCTCGGACAGGAGAACACTGAAGCTTTCTTT. Encoded protein: CASSLGQENTEAFF.

This chain uses TRBV7-9 with TRBJ2-3, with D perhaps TRBD1 (6 bases). The CDR3 runs to 16 residues. With 1 base removed from V and 0 bases from J, the gap between germline ends came to 11 bases. The germline gives CDR1 SEHNR, CDR2 FQNEAQ (reference sequence). DNA of the CDR3: TGTGCCAGCAGCTTAGGGGACATTCCTAGCACAGATACGCAGTATTTT. It encodes CASSLGDIPSTDTQYF.

V is TRBV5-4 and J is TRBJ1-3, with 9 bases fitting TRBD1. The V segment lost 0 bases and the J segment 8 bases; nucleotides outside the gene matches: 9. This CDR3 comprises 16 residues. Germline loops: CDR1 SGHNT, CDR2 YYREEE (reference sequence). The CDR3 protein is CASSLAPGTGRDTIYF. As DNA, the CDR3 is TGTGCCAGCAGCTTGGCACCCGGGACAGGGAGGGACACCATATATTTT.

The rearrangement links TRBV2 to TRBJ1-4; a weak D match, TRBD1 (5 bases). The CDR3 totals 14 residues. Trimming took 3 bases from V and 8 from J, leaving 13 bases between them. The germline V gene encodes CDR1 SNHLY and CDR2 FYNNEI. Here the CDR3 reads CASSDPSKGEKLFF. The CDR3 coding sequence is TGTGCCAGCAGTGATCCCTCGAAGGGGGAAAAACTGTTTTTT.

The chain employs TRBV29-1 and TRBJ1-1; D remains unclear. The CDR3 is made up of 14 amino acids. Germline V CDR1 and CDR2: SQVTM, ANQGSEA. V lost 6 bases, J lost 5 bases, and 19 bases lay in between. CDR3 residues: CSVAPTRWQTEAFF. As DNA, the CDR3 is TGCAGCGTAGCCCCGACTAGATGGCAGACTGAAGCTTTCTTT.